This entry concerns a single TCR beta chain. The data are from a study of T cell changes during pregnancy in multiple sclerosis. V was clipped by 1 base and J by 3 bases; unmatched bases: 11. CDR1 and CDR2 (germline): PRHDT, FYEKMQ (reference sequence). This CDR3 region has 17 residues. Measured with immunoSEQ multiplex PCR; TCRdb has only the in-frame clones, and not every one. Counted here are 39,000 or so clones, 80% to 95% occurring once; the ten biggest clones make up about 0.4%. The specimen comprised CD4+ T cells from peripheral blood mononuclear cells, sampled after pregnancy. This receptor was taken from a female donor in good health, enrolled as a control in a pregnancy study. This rearrangement joins TRBV13 to TRBJ2-5; 7 bases match TRBD2. The CDR3: CASSLARSSGAKETQYF. CDR3 sequence (DNA): TGTGCCAGCAGCTTAGCACGGTCGAGCGGGGCCAAAGAGACCCAGTACTTC.